Following are 10 T cell receptor beta chains from one sample sequenced in a study of T cells in Graves' hyperthyroidism and ophthalmopathy. Researchers amplified the TCR beta CDR3 regions from RNA transcripts. The TCR CDR3 was amplified in a first-round RT-PCR using the HTBI primer set. TCRdb reprocessed the multiplex PCR reads with MiXCR, giving one entry per CDR3 protein. The repertoire holds under 350,000 distinct CDR3 sequences, with about 18% as singletons. Sequencing used blood. Every receptor here comes from a woman aged 45-59 years with Graves' hyperthyroidism.

This clonotype was observed many times. The genes are TRBV20-1 and TRBJ2-2; D not certain. Trimming removed 3 bases from V and 1 base from J, with 9 bases in between. This CDR3 region has 14 residues. CDR1 and CDR2 from the germline V gene are DFQATT and SNEGSKA (reference sequence). CDR3 loop: CSASDARNTGELFF. CDR3 coding DNA: TGCAGTGCTAGTGACGCAAGGAACACCGGGGAGCTGTTTTTT.

This clonotype occurred many times. The rearrangement links TRBV7-6 to TRBJ2-1; D is uncertain. The germline gives CDR1 SGHVS, CDR2 FNYEAQ. With 3 bases removed from V and 3 bases from J, the gap between germline ends came to 9 bases. The CDR3 runs to 14 residues. CDR3 amino acids: CASSFADNYNEQFF. CDR3 bases: TGTGCCAGCAGCTTCGCCGACAACTACAATGAGCAGTTCTTC.

This clonotype was recorded many times. The V call is TRBV10-3, the J call TRBJ1-1, with D uncertain. Trimming cost V 2 bases and J 1 base, with 5 bases left between them. Germline-derived CDR1 and CDR2 are ENHRY and SYGVKD. The CDR3 extends over 13 amino acids. The CDR3 region is CAISERENTEAFF. CDR3 bases: TGTGCCATCAGTGAGCGGGAGAACACTGAAGCTTTCTTT.

This clonotype was detected only once. The chain recombines TRBV11-2 with TRBJ1-2; D is unclear. Germline CDR1 is SGHAT and CDR2 is FQNNGV. V was cut by 0 bases and J by 4 bases, with 12 bases left in between. This CDR3 region has 15 residues. The CDR3 bases are TGTGCCAGCAGCTTAGATAATCAACGGTTCTATGGCTACACCTTC. This translates into CASSLDNQRFYGYTF.

Comments on this clonotype: This may be a read error, as it is one base from a much larger clone. The chain has TRBV2 and TRBJ2-1, with D hard to call. Looked up from germline, CDR1 is SNHLY and CDR2 is FYNNEI. Trimming left V 4 bases short and J 4 bases short, with 20 bases between. The CDR3 has 17 amino acids. CDR3 sequence: CASSVGGMAPRYNEQFF. The CDR3 nucleotides read TGTGCCAGCAGTGTGGGTGGAATGGCCCCCCGATACAATGAGCAGTTCTTC.

This clonotype was detected only a few times. The gene calls are TRBV7-9 and TRBJ1-2, with unresolved D. CDR3 size: 15 residues. Looked up from germline, CDR1 is SEHNR and CDR2 is FQNEAQ (reference sequence). The V end was cut by 4 bases, the J end by 2 bases, with 14 bases between. The CDR3 DNA reads as TGTGCCAGCAGCTCCTGGACCGGACCCAACTATGGCTACACCTTC. Residues: CASSSWTGPNYGYTF. The variable domain in full, completed from reference TRBV7-9 and TRBJ1-2, reads DTGVSQNPRHKITKRGQNVTFRCDPISEHNRLYWYRQTLGQGPEFLTYFQNEAQLEKSRLLSDRFSAERPKGSFSTLEIQRTEQGDSAMYLCASSSWTGPNYGYTFGSGTRLTVV.

This chain connects TRBV12-5 to TRBJ2-5; D uncertain. The J call could be wrong; TRBJ2-1 is a better fit for the DNA end. This CDR3 is built from 14 residues. Germline V gene lookup returns CDR1 LGHNT and CDR2 FRNRAP. CDR3 sequence: CASGRPTGQETQFF. In DNA, the CDR3 is TGTGCTAGTGGTCGACCGACTGGCCAAGAGACCCAGTTCTTC.

This chain uses TRBV4-1 with TRBJ2-1, with D maybe TRBD2 (6 bases). The V end was cut by 0 bases, the J end by 4 bases, with 16 bases between. The CDR3 is made up of 17 amino acids. The germline V gene has CDR1 MGHRA and CDR2 YSYEKL. CDR3 region: CASSQDAAGGPYNEQFF. DNA of the CDR3: TGCGCCAGCAGCCAAGATGCGGCCGGAGGGCCGTACAATGAGCAGTTCTTC.

This rearrangement joins TRBV6-5 to TRBJ2-4; 7 bases match TRBD1. Germline V CDR1 and CDR2: MNHEY, SVGAGI. This CDR3 is built from 15 residues. The V segment lost 0 bases and the J segment 2 bases; nucleotides outside the gene matches: 1. In DNA, the CDR3 is TGTGCCAGCAGTTACTCGACAGGGACCAAAAACATTCAGTACTTC. It is translated as CASSYSTGTKNIQYF.

This clonotype has only a few counts. The CDR3 protein is CRDPLAGDDEQYF. The CDR3 coding sequence is TGCAGGGACCCGCTAGCGGGTGACGATGAGCAGTACTTC. The chain employs TRBV20-1 and TRBJ2-7; 8 bases line up with TRBD2. CDR3 size: 13 residues. CDR1 and CDR2 (germline): DFQATT, SNEGSKA (reference sequence).